This T cell receptor (beta chain) was recorded in a study of cytomegalovirus exposure and HLA in healthy donors. About the research overall: Across a few hundred genotyped donors, about 86% landed in the Caucasian-associated ancestry cluster. The study, taken as a whole, reports: Productive status was seen about 87% or about 30% of the time for most TCR beta V segments in an earlier analysis. Highly shared sequence variants in one cluster were likely a sequencing artifact.

With 60 Vbeta and 13 Jbeta primers, the PCR was carried out. Per the authors' pipeline: It was a later analysis that counted roughly 80 million unique TCR beta chains, of which around 11 million were shared. Libraries were prepared by immunoSEQ multiplex PCR; TCRdb keeps only in-frame clonotypes and omits some of them. V, J and clone size reflect that table, while D and trimming were determined from the DNA. The sample carries approximately 190,000 clones, roughly 80% recorded once. CDR1 is SEHNR, CDR2 FQNEAQ, per germline (reference sequence). The CDR3 contains 14 residues. V lost 5 bases and J 4 bases, leaving 14 bases between the germline ends. On this clone itself: What it binds is unknown.

Sequenced: PBMCs. The V gene is TRBV7-9, the J gene TRBJ1-1, with D perhaps TRBD1 (6 bases). The receptor comes from a boy aged 5-17 years in good health and CMV-seronegative. DNA of the CDR3: TGTGCCAGCAGCCAGGAACAGGGATCCACTGAAGCTTTCTTT. Translation gives CASSQEQGSTEAFF. Full variable domain (missing parts from reference TRBV7-9 and TRBJ1-1): DTGVSQNPRHKITKRGQNVTFRCDPISEHNRLYWYRQTLGQGPEFLTYFQNEAQLEKSRLLSDRFSAERPKGSFSTLEIQRTEQGDSAMYLCASSQEQGSTEAFFGQGTRLTVV.